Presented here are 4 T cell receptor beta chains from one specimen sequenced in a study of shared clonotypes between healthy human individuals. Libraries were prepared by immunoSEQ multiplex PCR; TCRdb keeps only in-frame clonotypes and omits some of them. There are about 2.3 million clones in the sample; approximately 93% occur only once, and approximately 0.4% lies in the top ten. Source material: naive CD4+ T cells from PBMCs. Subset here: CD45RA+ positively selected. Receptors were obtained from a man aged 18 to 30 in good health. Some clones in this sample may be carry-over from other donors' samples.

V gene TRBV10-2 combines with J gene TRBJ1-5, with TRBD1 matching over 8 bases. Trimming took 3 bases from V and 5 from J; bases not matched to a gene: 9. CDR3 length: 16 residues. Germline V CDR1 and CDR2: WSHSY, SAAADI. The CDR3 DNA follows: TGCGCCAGCAGTGACCCCGGACAGGGTGGCTATCAGCCCCAGCATTTT. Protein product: CASSDPGQGGYQPQHF.

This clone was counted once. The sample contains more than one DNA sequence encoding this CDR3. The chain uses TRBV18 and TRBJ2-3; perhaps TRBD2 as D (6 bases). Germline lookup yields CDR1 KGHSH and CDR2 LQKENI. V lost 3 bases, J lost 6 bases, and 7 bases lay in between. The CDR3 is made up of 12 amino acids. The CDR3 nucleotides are TGTGCCAGCTCACCGGGGAGGGATACGCAGTATTTT. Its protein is CASSPGRDTQYF.

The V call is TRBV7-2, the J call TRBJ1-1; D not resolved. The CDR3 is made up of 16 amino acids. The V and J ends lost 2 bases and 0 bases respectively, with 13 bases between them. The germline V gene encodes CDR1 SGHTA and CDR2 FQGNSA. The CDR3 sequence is CASSLQPGKMNTEAFF. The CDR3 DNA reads TGTGCCAGCAGCTTACAACCCGGGAAAATGAACACTGAAGCTTTCTTT.

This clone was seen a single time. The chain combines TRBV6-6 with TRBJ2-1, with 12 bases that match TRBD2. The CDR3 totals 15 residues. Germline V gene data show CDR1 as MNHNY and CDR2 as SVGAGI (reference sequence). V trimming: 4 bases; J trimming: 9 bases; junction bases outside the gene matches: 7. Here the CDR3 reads CASSFQTSGRSEQFF. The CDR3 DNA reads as TGTGCCAGCAGTTTCCAAACTAGCGGGAGGAGTGAGCAGTTCTTC.